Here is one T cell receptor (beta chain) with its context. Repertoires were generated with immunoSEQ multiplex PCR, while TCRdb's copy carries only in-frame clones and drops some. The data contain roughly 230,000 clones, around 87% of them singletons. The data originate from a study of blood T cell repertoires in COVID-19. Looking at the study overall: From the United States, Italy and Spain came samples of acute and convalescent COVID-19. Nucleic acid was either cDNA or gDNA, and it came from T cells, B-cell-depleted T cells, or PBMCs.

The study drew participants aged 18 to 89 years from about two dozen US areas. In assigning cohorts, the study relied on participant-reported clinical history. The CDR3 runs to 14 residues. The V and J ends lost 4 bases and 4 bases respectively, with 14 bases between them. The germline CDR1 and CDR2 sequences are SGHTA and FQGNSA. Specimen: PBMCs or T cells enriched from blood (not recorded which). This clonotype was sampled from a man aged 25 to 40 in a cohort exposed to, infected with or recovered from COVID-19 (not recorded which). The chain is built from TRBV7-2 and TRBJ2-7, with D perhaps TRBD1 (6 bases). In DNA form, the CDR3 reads TGTGCCAGCAGCTCCAGACAGGTGACTTACGAGCAGTACTTC. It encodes CASSSRQVTYEQYF.